Each of the 12 T cell receptor beta chains below was sequenced from the same sample in a study of T cell responses to AZD1222 COVID-19 vaccine. Method: immunoSEQ multiplex PCR; TCRdb's copy keeps in-frame clones and lacks some. This sample has around 76,000 clones; around 83% occur once, and the top ten carry about 13%. Sequenced material: peripheral blood, taken on day 0 of AZD1222 vaccination. These receptors all come from an adult in good health.

The chain couples TRBV2 to TRBJ2-7; 7 bases map to TRBD2. Losses at the gene ends were 6 bases for V and 1 base for J; bases not matched to a gene: 6. This CDR3 has 14 residues. Per the germline V gene, CDR1 is SNHLY and CDR2 is FYNNEI. CDR3 nucleotide sequence: TGTGCCAGCAGCCTAGCGGACCAATCCTACGAGCAGTACTTC. As protein: CASSLADQSYEQYF.

The chain carries TRBV14 and TRBJ2-7; possibly TRBD1 for D (5 bases). The CDR3 covers 12 residues. Germline CDR1 SGHDN, CDR2 FVKESK. V was shortened by 4 bases and J by 3 bases, with 7 bases between the two germline ends. Here the CDR3 reads CASSLQGYEQYF. CDR3 in DNA: TGTGCCAGCAGCCTTCAGGGCTACGAGCAGTACTTC.

The chain joins TRBV7-2 to TRBJ2-2; the match to TRBD2 covers 8 bases. The germline V gene encodes CDR1 SGHTA and CDR2 FQGNSA. The CDR3 sequence is 15 residues long. V lost 10 bases, J lost 2 bases, and 9 bases stayed unmatched. The CDR3 is CATPGTSHNTGELFF. The CDR3 coding sequence is TGTGCCACCCCAGGGACTAGTCACAACACCGGGGAGCTGTTTTTT.

The rearrangement links TRBV4-2 to TRBJ2-1; D not certain. This CDR3 has 12 residues. From germline, CDR1 is LGHNA and CDR2 YNFKEQ. Trimming removed 4 bases from V and 8 bases from J, with 9 bases in between. Here the CDR3 DNA reads TGTGCCAGCAGCCCTCGCGACCATGAGCAGTTCTTC. It yields the protein CASSPRDHEQFF.

V is TRBV18 and J is TRBJ2-3; possibly TRBD1 or TRBD2 for D (5 bases each). Germline CDR1 and CDR2: KGHSH and LQKENI. V was trimmed by 3 bases and J by 0 bases, leaving 16 bases between them. CDR3 length: 17 residues. CDR3 in amino acids: CASSPRQGPSSTDTQYF. In DNA form, the CDR3 reads TGTGCCAGCTCACCCCGCCAGGGACCCTCTAGCACAGATACGCAGTATTTT.

In this sample, this clone turned up once. CDR3 sequence (DNA): TGTGCCAGCAGTAGGACCCCGGGGACAGACACAGATACGCAGTATTTT. The encoded protein is CASSRTPGTDTDTQYF. The chain carries TRBV2 and TRBJ2-3; 7 bases are a match to TRBD1. V lost 5 bases and J lost 2; bases outside the gene matches: 10. Germline values: CDR1 SNHLY, CDR2 FYNNEI. The CDR3 covers 16 residues.

This rearrangement joins TRBV21-1 to TRBJ1-6. TRBV21-1 is a known pseudogene. The CDR3 totals 17 residues. CDR3 loop: CASSKLGGSSYNSPLHF. As DNA, the CDR3 is TGTGCCAGCAGCAAATTGGGGGGAAGCTCCTATAATTCACCCCTCCACTTT.

This clone was observed a single time. The V gene is TRBV27, the J gene TRBJ2-5; 10 bases fit TRBD2. V trimming: 4 bases; J trimming: 5 bases; junction bases outside the gene matches: 10. This CDR3 spans 16 amino acids. Germline V gene sequence: CDR1 MNHEY, CDR2 SMNVEV (reference sequence). The CDR3 DNA reads TGTGCCAGCAGTTCCTCAATAGCGGGGGGTCGGGAGACCCAGTACTTC. This codes for CASSSSIAGGRETQYF.

This clone showed up just once. The rearrangement links TRBV11-1 to TRBJ2-5; D is ambiguous. Trimming shortened V by 1 base and J by 5 bases, and 5 bases separated the two germline ends. Germline CDR1 and CDR2: SGHAT and FQDESV (reference sequence). This CDR3 comprises 12 residues. The CDR3 reads CASSLGLETQYF. In DNA, the CDR3 is TGTGCCAGCAGCTTAGGACTGGAGACCCAGTACTTC.

The chain recombines TRBV4-2 with TRBJ2-2, with TRBD1 as a possible D gene (6 bases). The CDR3 extends over 17 amino acids. CDR1 is LGHNA, CDR2 YNFKEQ, per germline. V lost 5 bases to trimming and J lost 0 bases, with 16 bases between them. The CDR3 nucleotides read TGTGCCAGCAGCTCCAGGACCGGGACAACGAACACCGGGGAGCTGTTTTTT. It codes for CASSSRTGTTNTGELFF.

The rearrangement joins TRBV12-3 or TRBV12-4 to TRBJ1-6, with D uncertain. V was cut by 7 bases and J by 2 bases, with 6 bases left in between. The CDR3 totals 13 residues. This chain's CDR3 is CASKGPYNSPLHF. The CDR3 nucleotides read TGTGCCAGCAAAGGTCCCTATAATTCACCCCTCCACTTT.

V and J are TRBV2 and TRBJ1-1; D may be TRBD1 (5 bases). Germline V gene data show CDR1 as SNHLY and CDR2 as FYNNEI. The ends were cut back, 5 bases at V and 8 bases at J, with 18 bases in the middle. CDR3 length: 14 residues. The CDR3 DNA is TGTGCCAGCAGTCTCGGGTGGGGGGAAGGAGAAGCTTTCTTT. Protein: CASSLGWGEGEAFF. Drawing the rest from reference TRBV2 and TRBJ1-1, the complete variable domain is EPEVTQTPSHQVTQMGQEVILRCVPISNHLYFYWYRQILGQKVEFLVSFYNNEISEKSEIFDDQFSVERPDGSNFTLKIRSTKLEDSAMYFCASSLGWGEGEAFFGQGTRLTVV.